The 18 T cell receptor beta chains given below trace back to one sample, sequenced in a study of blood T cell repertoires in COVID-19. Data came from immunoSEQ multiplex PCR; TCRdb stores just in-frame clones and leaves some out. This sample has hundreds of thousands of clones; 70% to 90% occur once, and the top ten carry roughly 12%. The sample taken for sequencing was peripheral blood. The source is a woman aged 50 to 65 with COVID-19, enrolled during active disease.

CDR3: CASLCKAGGPPEQFF. CDR3 DNA sequence: TGCGCCAGCCTCTGTAAAGCGGGGGGGCCGCCTGAGCAGTTCTTC. The gene calls are TRBV10-1 and TRBJ2-1; 10 nucleotides line up with TRBD2. Germline CDR1 reads WNHNN; CDR2 reads SYGVQD (reference sequence). Germline trimming cut 8 bases from V and 9 bases from J; bases unmatched to any gene: 13. The CDR3 spans 15 residues.

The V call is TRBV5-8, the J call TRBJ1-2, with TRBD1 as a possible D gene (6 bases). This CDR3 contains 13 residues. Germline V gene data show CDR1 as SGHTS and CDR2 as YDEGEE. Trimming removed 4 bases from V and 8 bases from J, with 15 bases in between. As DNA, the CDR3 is TGTGCCAGCAGCAGAACAGGGATCGCGGGCTACACCTTC. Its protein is CASSRTGIAGYTF.

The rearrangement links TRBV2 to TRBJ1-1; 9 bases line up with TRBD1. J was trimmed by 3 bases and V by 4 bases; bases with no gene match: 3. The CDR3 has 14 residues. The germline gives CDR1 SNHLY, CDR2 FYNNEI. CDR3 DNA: TGTGCCAGCAGTGCTAGGACAGGGGACACTGAAGCTTTCTTT. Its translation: CASSARTGDTEAFF.

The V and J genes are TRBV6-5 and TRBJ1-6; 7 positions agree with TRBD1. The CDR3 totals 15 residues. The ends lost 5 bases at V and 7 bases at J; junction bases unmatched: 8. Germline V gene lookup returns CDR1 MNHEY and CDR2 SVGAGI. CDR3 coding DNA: TGTGCCAGCAGTCTAAGACAGGGAGGAAATTCACCCCTCCACTTT. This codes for CASSLRQGGNSPLHF.

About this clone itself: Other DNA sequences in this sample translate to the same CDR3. DNA of the CDR3: TGTGCCAGTAGTATTGGTGGGAGCTCCTATAATTCACCCCTCCACTTT. It yields the protein CASSIGGSSYNSPLHF. The rearrangement links TRBV19 to TRBJ1-6; D is uncertain. Looked up from germline, CDR1 is LNHDA and CDR2 is SQIVND (reference sequence). This CDR3 spans 16 amino acids. V lost 3 bases and J lost 0, with 9 bases in between.

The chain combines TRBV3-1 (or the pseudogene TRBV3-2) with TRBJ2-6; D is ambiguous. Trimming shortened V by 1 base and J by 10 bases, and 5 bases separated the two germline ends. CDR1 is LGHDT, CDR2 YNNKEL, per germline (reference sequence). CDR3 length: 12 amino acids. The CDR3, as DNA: TGTGCCAGCAGCCAAGGGAGTAACGTCCTGACTTTC. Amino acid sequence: CASSQGSNVLTF.

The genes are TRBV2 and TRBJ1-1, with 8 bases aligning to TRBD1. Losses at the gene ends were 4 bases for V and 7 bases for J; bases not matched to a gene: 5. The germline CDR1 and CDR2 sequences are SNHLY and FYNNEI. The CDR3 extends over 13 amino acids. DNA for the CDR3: TGTGCCAGCAGTGCCGAGACAGGGGTTGAAGCTTTCTTT. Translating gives CASSAETGVEAFF.

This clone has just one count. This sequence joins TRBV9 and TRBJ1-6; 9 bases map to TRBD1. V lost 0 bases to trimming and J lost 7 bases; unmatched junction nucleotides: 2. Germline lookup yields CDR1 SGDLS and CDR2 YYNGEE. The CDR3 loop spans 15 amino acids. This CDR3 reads CASSVGGTGNSPLHF. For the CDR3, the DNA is TGTGCCAGCAGCGTAGGGGGGACAGGGAATTCACCCCTCCACTTT.

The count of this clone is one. CDR3 sequence reads: CASSLAPMTGTGGLGYTF. In DNA form, the CDR3 reads TGTGCCAGCAGCTTAGCCCCTATGACCGGGACAGGGGGATTGGGCTACACCTTC. The rearrangement uses TRBV7-6 and TRBJ1-2; 11 nucleotides match TRBD1. Trimming cost V 0 bases and J 8 bases; bases outside gene matches: 14. The CDR3 runs 18 residues. Germline V CDR1 and CDR2: SGHVS, FNYEAQ.

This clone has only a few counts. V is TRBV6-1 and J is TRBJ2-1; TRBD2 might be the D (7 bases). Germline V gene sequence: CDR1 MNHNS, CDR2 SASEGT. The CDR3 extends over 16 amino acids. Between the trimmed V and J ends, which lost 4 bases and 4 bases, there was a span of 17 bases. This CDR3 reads CASSATGGFNYNEQFF. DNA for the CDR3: TGTGCCAGCAGTGCGACGGGGGGCTTTAATTACAATGAGCAGTTCTTC.

CDR3 DNA sequence: TGCGCCACCCAGAACAGTGAGCAGTTCTTC. This translates into CATQNSEQFF. The rearrangement uses TRBV10-2 and TRBJ2-1; D unclear. CDR1 is WSHSY, CDR2 SAAADI, per germline. This CDR3 has 10 amino acids. The V gene lost 10 bases and the J gene lost 9 bases, with 10 bases spanning the gap.

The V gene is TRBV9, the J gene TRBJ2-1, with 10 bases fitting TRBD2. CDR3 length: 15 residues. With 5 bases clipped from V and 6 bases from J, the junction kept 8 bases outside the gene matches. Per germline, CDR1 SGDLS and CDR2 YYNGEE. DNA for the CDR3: TGTGCCAGCAGTGCCGGACTAGCGGAACGCAATGAGCAGTTCTTC. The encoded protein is CASSAGLAERNEQFF.

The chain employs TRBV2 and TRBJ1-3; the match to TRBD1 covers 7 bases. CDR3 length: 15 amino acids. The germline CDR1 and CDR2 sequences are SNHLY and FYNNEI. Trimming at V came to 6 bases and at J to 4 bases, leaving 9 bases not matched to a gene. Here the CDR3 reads CASSRQGSGGNTIYF. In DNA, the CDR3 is TGTGCCAGCAGCCGACAGGGATCGGGCGGAAACACCATATATTTT.

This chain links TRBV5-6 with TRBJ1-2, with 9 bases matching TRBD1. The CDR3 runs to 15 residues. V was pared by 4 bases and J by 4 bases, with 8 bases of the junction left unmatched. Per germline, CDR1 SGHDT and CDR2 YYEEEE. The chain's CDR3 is CASSLRDRDLYGYTF. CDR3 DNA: TGTGCCAGCAGCCTGAGGGACAGGGATCTCTATGGCTACACCTTC.

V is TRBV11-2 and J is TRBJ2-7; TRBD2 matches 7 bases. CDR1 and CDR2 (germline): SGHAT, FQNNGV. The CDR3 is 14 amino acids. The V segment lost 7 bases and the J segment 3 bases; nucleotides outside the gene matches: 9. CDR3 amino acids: CASTLPGGGYEQYF. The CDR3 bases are TGTGCCAGCACCCTACCGGGCGGGGGCTACGAGCAGTACTTC. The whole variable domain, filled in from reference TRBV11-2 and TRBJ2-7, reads EAGVAQSPRYKIIEKRQSVAFWCNPISGHATLYWYQQILGQGPKLLIQFQNNGVVDDSQLPKDRFSAERLKGVDSTLKIQPAKLEDSAVYLCASTLPGGGYEQYFGPGTRLTVT.

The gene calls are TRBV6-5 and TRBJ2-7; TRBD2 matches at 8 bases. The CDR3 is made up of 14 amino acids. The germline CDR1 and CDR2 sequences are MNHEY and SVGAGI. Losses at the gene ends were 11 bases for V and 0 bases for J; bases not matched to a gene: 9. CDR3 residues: CASSSGGYSYEQYF. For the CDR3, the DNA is TGTGCCTCCTCGTCGGGGGGGTACTCCTACGAGCAGTACTTC.

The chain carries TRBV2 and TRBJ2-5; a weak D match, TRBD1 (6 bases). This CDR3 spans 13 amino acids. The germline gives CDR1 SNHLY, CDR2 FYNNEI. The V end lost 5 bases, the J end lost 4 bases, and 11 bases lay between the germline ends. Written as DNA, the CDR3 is TGTGCCAGCAGTTTAGACAGGAGAGAGACCCAGTACTTC. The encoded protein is CASSLDRRETQYF.

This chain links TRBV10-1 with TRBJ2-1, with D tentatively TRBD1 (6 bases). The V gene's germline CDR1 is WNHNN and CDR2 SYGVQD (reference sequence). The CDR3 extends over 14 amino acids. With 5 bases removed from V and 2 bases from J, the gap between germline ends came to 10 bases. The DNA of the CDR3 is TGCGCCAGCAGTCCACAGGGAACCTACAATGAGCAGTTCTTC. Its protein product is CASSPQGTYNEQFF.